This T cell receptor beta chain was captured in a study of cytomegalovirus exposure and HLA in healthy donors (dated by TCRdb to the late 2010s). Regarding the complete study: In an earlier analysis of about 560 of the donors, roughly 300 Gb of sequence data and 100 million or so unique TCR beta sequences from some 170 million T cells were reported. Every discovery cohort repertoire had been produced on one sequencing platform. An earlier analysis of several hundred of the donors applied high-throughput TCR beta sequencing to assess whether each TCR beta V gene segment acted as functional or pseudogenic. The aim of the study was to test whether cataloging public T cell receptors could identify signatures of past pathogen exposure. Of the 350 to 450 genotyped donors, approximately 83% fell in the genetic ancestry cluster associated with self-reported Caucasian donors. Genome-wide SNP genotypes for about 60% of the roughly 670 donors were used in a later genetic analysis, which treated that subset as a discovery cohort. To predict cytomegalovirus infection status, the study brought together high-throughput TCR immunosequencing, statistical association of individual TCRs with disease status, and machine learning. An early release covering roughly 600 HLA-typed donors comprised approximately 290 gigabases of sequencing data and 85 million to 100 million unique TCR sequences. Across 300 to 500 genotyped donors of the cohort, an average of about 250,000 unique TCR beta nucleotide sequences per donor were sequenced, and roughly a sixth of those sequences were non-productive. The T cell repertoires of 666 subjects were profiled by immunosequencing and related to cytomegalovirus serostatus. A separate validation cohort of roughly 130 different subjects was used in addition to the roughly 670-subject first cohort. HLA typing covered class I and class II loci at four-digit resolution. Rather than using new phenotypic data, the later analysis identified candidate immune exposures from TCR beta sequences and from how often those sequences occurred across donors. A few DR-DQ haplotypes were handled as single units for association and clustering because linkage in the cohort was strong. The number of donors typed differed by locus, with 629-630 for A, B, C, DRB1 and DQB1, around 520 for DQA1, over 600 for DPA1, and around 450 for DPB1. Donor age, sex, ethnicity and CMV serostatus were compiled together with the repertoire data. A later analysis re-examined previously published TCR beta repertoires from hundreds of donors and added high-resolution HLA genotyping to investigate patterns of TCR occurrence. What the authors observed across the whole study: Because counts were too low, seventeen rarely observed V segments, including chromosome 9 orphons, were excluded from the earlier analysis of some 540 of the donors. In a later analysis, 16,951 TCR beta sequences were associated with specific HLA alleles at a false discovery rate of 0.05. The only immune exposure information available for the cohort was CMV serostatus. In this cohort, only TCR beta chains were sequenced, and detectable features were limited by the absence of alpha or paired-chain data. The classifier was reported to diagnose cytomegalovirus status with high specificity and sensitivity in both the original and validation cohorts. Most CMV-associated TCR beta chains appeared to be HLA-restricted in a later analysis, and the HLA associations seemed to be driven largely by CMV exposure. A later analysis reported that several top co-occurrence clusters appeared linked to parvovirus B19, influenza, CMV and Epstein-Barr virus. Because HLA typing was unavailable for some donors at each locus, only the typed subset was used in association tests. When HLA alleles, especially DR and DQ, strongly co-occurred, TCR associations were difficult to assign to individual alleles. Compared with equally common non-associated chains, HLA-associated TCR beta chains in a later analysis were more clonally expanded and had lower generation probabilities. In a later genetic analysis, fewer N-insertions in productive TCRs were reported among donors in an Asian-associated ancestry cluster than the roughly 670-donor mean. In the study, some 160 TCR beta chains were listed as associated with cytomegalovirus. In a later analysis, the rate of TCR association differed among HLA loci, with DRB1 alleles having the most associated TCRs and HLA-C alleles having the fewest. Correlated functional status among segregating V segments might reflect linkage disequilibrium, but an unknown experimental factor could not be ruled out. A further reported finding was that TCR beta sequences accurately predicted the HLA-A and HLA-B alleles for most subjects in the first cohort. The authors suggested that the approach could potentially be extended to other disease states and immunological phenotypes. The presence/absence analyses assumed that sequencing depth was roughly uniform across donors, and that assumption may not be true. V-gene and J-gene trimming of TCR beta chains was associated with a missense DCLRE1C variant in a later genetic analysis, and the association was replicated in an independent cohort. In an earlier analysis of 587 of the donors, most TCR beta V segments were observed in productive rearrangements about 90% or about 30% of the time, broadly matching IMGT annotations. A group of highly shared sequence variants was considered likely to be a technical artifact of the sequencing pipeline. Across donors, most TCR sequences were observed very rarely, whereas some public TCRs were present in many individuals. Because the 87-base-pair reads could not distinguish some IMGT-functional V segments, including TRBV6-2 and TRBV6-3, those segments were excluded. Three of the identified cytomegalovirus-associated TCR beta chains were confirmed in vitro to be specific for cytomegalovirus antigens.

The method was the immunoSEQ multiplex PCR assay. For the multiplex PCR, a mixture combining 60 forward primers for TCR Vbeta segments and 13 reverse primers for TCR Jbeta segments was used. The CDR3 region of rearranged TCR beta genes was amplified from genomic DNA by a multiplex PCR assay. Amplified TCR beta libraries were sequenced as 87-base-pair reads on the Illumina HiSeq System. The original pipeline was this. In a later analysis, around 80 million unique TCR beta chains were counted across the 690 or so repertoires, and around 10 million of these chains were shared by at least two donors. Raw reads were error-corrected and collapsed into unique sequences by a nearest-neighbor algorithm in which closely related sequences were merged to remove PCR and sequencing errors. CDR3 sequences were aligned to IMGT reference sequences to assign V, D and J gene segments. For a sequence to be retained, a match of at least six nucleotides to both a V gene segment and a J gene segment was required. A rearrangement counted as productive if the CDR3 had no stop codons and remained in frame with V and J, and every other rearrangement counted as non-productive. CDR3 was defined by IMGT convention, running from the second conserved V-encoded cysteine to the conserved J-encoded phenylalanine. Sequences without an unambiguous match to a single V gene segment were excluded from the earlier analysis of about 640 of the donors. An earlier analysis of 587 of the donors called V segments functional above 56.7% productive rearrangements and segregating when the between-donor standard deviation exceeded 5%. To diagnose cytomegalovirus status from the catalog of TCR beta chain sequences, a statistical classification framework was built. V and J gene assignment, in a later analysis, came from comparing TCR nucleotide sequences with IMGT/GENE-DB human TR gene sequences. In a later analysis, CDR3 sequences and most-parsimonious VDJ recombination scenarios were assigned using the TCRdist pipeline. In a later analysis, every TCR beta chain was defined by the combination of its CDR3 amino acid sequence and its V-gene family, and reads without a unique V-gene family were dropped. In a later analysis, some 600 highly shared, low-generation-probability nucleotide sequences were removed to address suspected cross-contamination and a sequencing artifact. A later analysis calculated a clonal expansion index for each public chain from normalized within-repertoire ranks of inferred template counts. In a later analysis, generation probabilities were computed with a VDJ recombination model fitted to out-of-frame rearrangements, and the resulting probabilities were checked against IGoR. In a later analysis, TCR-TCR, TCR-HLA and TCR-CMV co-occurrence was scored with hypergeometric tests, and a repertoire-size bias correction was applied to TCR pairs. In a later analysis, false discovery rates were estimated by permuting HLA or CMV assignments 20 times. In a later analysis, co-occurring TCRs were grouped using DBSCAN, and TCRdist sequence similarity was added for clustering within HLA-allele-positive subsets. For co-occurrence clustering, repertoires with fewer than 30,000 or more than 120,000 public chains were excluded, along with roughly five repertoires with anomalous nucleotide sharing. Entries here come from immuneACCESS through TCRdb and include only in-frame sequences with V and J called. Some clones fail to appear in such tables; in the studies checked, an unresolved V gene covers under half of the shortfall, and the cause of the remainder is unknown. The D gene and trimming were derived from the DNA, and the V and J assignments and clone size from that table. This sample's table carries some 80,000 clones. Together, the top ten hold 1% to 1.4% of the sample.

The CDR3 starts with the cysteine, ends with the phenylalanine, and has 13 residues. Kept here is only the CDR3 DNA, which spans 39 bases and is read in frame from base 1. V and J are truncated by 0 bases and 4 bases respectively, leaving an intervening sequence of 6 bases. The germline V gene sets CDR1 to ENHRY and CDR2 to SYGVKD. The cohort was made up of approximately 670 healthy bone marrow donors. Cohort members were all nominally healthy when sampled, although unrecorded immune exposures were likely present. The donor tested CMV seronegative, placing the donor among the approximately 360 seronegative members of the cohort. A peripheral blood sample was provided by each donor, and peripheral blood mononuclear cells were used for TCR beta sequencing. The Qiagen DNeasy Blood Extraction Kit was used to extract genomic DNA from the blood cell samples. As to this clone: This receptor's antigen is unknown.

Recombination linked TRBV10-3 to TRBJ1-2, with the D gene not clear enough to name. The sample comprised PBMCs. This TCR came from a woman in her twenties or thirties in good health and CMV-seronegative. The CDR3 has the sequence CAISESQIYGYTF. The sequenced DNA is TGTGCCATCAGTGAGTCACAGATCTATGGCTACACCTTC.